The 25 T cell receptor beta chains listed next were all sequenced from one sample in a study of blood T cell repertoires in COVID-19. Assay used: immunoSEQ multiplex PCR; TCRdb lists only in-frame clones, some missing. The sample carries about half a million clones, 70% to 90% recorded once. Sequenced material: peripheral blood. The receptors were gathered from a human donor in a cohort sampled during active COVID-19.

This chain connects TRBV25-1 to TRBJ2-1, with 10 positions matching TRBD2. After removal of 6 bases from V and 8 bases from J, the junction contained 13 bases not matched to a gene. The CDR3 runs to 16 residues. Germline CDR1 reads MGHDK; CDR2 reads SYGVNS. CDR3 in amino acids: CASRAPLAGVADEQFF. CDR3 in DNA: TGTGCCAGCAGGGCCCCTCTAGCGGGAGTAGCCGATGAGCAGTTCTTC.

The chain carries TRBV3-1 (or the pseudogene TRBV3-2) and TRBJ2-3; D unresolved. Trimming removed 4 bases from V and 5 bases from J, with 13 bases in between. CDR1 is LGHDT and CDR2 is YNNKEL in the germline V gene (reference sequence). The CDR3 runs to 14 residues. The CDR3 DNA is TGTGCCAGCAGCCCGAATTTGTCGGGAGATACGCAGTATTTT. Protein: CASSPNLSGDTQYF.

In this sample, this clone turned up once. The chain couples TRBV2 to TRBJ1-2; TRBD1 matches at 11 bases. Germline lookup yields CDR1 SNHLY and CDR2 FYNNEI. J gave up 5 bases and V 3 bases, and 8 bases lay outside the gene matches. This CDR3 has 16 amino acids. CDR3 protein: CASSEGTGGSSYGYTF. Written as DNA, the CDR3 is TGTGCCAGCAGTGAGGGGACAGGGGGTAGTAGTTATGGCTACACCTTC.

The genes are TRBV5-1 and TRBJ2-2; TRBD1 matches 10 bases. The CDR3 is made up of 15 amino acids. The J segment lost 5 bases and the V segment lost 3 bases, leaving 4 bases of the junction unmatched. Germline V gives CDR1 SGHRS, CDR2 YFSETQ. CDR3 nucleotide sequence: TGCGCCAGCAGCTGGGGACAGGGGAGGACCGGGGAGCTGTTTTTT. Translated, it gives CASSWGQGRTGELFF.

This clone came up once. This chain links TRBV7-2 with TRBJ2-1; 11 bases line up with TRBD2. There are 16 residues in the CDR3. With V trimmed by 5 bases and J by 4 bases, 7 bases remained unmatched. Germline CDR1 and CDR2: SGHTA and FQGNSA. The CDR3 DNA sequence: TGTGCCAGCAGCGTTACCCGGACTAGCGGGTACAATGAGCAGTTCTTC. It is translated as CASSVTRTSGYNEQFF.

The chain has TRBV21-1 and TRBJ1-2; TRBD1, as called in the table, went unchecked against the DNA. TRBV21-1 is a pseudogene locus. CDR3 length equals 17 residues. CDR3 protein: CASSNCRTGCWSYGYTF. CDR3 DNA: TGTGCCAGCAGTAACTGTAGGACAGGATGTTGGAGCTATGGCTACACCTTC.

This sequence joins TRBV6-2 or TRBV6-3 and TRBJ2-7; possible D gene TRBD2, 5 bases. Deletions cut 1 base from V and 4 bases from J, with 11 bases between. This CDR3 contains 14 residues. Per the germline V gene, CDR1 is MNHEY and CDR2 is SVGEGT. Written as DNA, the CDR3 is TGTGCCAGCAGTTACTACTCGGGGAGATACGAGCAGTACTTC. Amino acid sequence: CASSYYSGRYEQYF.

In its sample, this clone was seen once. The rearrangement links TRBV19 to TRBJ2-2; D might be TRBD1 (6 bases). V was shortened by 5 bases and J by 2 bases, with 15 bases between the two germline ends. The CDR3 covers 16 residues. Germline V gene data show CDR1 as LNHDA and CDR2 as SQIVND (reference sequence). The CDR3 spells CASSGAAGDNTGELFF. The CDR3 DNA sequence: TGTGCCAGTAGTGGGGCCGCAGGGGATAACACCGGGGAGCTGTTTTTT.

This chain joins TRBV29-1 and TRBJ2-3; 13 bases map to TRBD2. The V segment lost 1 base and the J segment 2 bases; nucleotides outside the gene matches: 6. CDR1 SQVTM and CDR2 ANQGSEA come from the germline V gene. This CDR3 has 17 residues. DNA of the CDR3: TGCAGCGTTGAAGGTATGGGACTAGCGGGATACACAGATACGCAGTATTTT. This gives the protein CSVEGMGLAGYTDTQYF.

DNA for the CDR3: TGCAGCGTTGAACTAGACGGTAGTAGACCCTCCTACGAGCAGTACTTC. It translates to CSVELDGSRPSYEQYF. The rearrangement joins TRBV29-1 to TRBJ2-7; D not certain. Germline V gene sequence: CDR1 SQVTM, CDR2 ANQGSEA. Trimming removed 2 bases at V and 0 bases at J, with 17 bases between. This CDR3 region has 16 residues.

V and J are TRBV10-3 and TRBJ2-3; 8 bases map to TRBD2. The J segment lost 4 bases and the V segment lost 2 bases, leaving 8 bases of the junction unmatched. The CDR3 consists of 16 residues. CDR1 ENHRY and CDR2 SYGVKD come from the germline V gene. As DNA, the CDR3 is TGTGCCATCAGTGAGGGGTCTAGCGGGTACCCAGATACGCAGTATTTT. It is translated as CAISEGSSGYPDTQYF.

This clone has just one count. CDR3 residues: CAWETTRGLAGKGSTDTQYF. As DNA, the CDR3 is TGTGCCTGGGAGACTACAAGGGGACTAGCGGGAAAGGGAAGCACAGATACGCAGTATTTT. This sequence joins TRBV30 and TRBJ2-3; TRBD2 matches at 13 bases. The CDR3 loop spans 20 amino acids. CDR1 and CDR2 from the germline V gene are GTSNPN and SVGIG (reference sequence). The trim removed 5 bases at V and 0 bases at J, leaving 17 bases unmatched. Full variable domain (missing parts from reference TRBV30 and TRBJ2-3): SQTIHQWPATLVQPVGSPLSLECTVEGTSNPNLYWYRQAAGRGLQLLFYSVGIGQISSEVPQNLSASRPQDRQFILSSKKLLLSDSGFYLCAWETTRGLAGKGSTDTQYFGPGTRLTVL.

In this sample, this clone turned up once. This may stem from a read error, because a much larger clone lies one nucleotide away. Within the sample, other DNA sequences also encode this same CDR3. V and J are TRBV28 and TRBJ1-2, with 9 bases lining up with TRBD1. With 4 bases clipped from V and 5 bases from J, the junction kept 2 bases outside the gene matches. Germline loops: CDR1 MDHEN, CDR2 SYDVKM. This CDR3 region has 13 residues. CDR3: CASSSQGAYGYTF. The CDR3 bases are TGTGCCAGCAGTTCACAGGGGGCGTATGGCTACACCTTC.

The V gene is TRBV5-4, the J gene TRBJ2-5; possible D gene TRBD2, 5 bases. The CDR3 loop spans 14 amino acids. The germline V gene encodes CDR1 SGHNT and CDR2 YYREEE (reference sequence). Trimming removed 2 bases at V and 4 bases at J, with 12 bases between. The CDR3 sequence is CASSLYGVGETQYF. For the CDR3, the DNA is TGTGCCAGCAGCTTATACGGGGTGGGAGAGACCCAGTACTTC.

The CDR3 is CASSFTGLGSGNTIYF. In DNA form, the CDR3 reads TGTGCCAGCAGCTTTACAGGGTTGGGCTCTGGAAACACCATATATTTT. The chain uses TRBV28 and TRBJ1-3; D might be TRBD1 (6 bases). Germline V gives CDR1 MDHEN, CDR2 SYDVKM. With 6 bases removed from V and 0 bases from J, the gap between germline ends came to 15 bases. This CDR3 region has 16 residues.

V is TRBV21-1 and J is TRBJ1-2; the table's D call, TRBD1, has no DNA check behind it. TRBV21-1 is deemed a pseudogene. The CDR3 runs 23 residues. The CDR3 here is CASSKCAGQVVGCPWADTYGYTF. In nucleotides, the CDR3 is TGTGCCAGCAGCAAATGTGCGGGACAGGTCGTCGGGTGTCCCTGGGCAGACACTTATGGCTACACCTTC.

In this sample, this clone turned up a few times. V gene TRBV6-5 combines with J gene TRBJ2-1, with 15 bases matching TRBD2. Trimming removed 10 bases from V and 7 bases from J; junction bases left unmatched: 2. Per the germline V gene, CDR1 is MNHEY and CDR2 is SVGAGI. The CDR3 spans 13 residues. CDR3: CATGLAGGNEQFF. The CDR3 DNA reads TGTGCCACCGGACTAGCGGGAGGGAATGAGCAGTTCTTC.

This chain joins TRBV5-6 and TRBJ2-1; D remains unclear. The CDR3 is 13 residues long. Trimming removed 0 bases from V and 6 bases from J, with 7 bases in between. The germline V gene encodes CDR1 SGHDT and CDR2 YYEEEE. The CDR3 spells CASSLGVGNEQFF. CDR3 nucleotide sequence: TGTGCCAGCAGCTTGGGCGTCGGCAATGAGCAGTTCTTC.

This clone was counted between two and nine times. The genes are TRBV4-2 and TRBJ2-7; 11 positions match TRBD2. The J segment lost 1 base and the V segment lost 0 bases, leaving 5 bases of the junction unmatched. The V gene's germline CDR1 is LGHNA and CDR2 YNFKEQ. This CDR3 spans 17 amino acids. This chain's CDR3 is CASSQDVGLAESYEQYF. In DNA form, the CDR3 reads TGTGCCAGCAGCCAAGACGTGGGACTAGCGGAGTCCTACGAGCAGTACTTC.

The chain employs TRBV19 and TRBJ2-7; 14 nucleotides align to TRBD2. Looked up from germline, CDR1 is LNHDA and CDR2 is SQIVND (reference sequence). The ends lost 5 bases at V and 6 bases at J; junction bases unmatched: 3. The CDR3 consists of 14 residues. The CDR3 DNA sequence: TGTGCCAGTAGTTTAGGACTAGCGGGAGGCGAGCAGTACTTC. This gives the protein CASSLGLAGGEQYF.

In its sample, this clone was seen once. This rearrangement joins TRBV19 to TRBJ1-5, with 7 bases that match TRBD1. Germline-derived CDR1 and CDR2 are LNHDA and SQIVND (reference sequence). V lost 5 bases, J lost 12 bases, and 13 bases stayed unmatched. The length of the CDR3 is 14 residues. Here the CDR3 reads CASSLNRGENRQHF. In DNA form, the CDR3 reads TGTGCCAGTAGTCTTAACAGGGGCGAAAATCGCCAGCATTTT.

The rearrangement joins TRBV5-1 to TRBJ2-5; D gene unclear. V was pared by 1 base and J by 5 bases, with 12 bases between. The CDR3 consists of 14 residues. Per the germline V gene, CDR1 is SGHRS and CDR2 is YFSETQ. The CDR3, as DNA: TGCGCCAGCAGCTTGCAGCCAGGTACGGAGACCCAGTACTTC. Residues: CASSLQPGTETQYF.

The chain combines TRBV5-4 with TRBJ2-7; 7 bases line up with TRBD1. Germline assignment: CDR1 SGHNT and CDR2 YYREEE (reference sequence). This CDR3 is built from 15 residues. J was trimmed by 0 bases and V by 4 bases; bases with no gene match: 7. The CDR3 loop reads CASSRKGQSSYEQYF. CDR3 sequence (DNA): TGTGCCAGCAGCAGAAAGGGACAGAGCTCCTACGAGCAGTACTTC.

This clone occurred a few times. The rearrangement links TRBV25-1 to TRBJ2-2, with 7 positions matching TRBD2. V shed 3 bases and J 4 bases; nucleotides not matched to a gene: 5. Germline CDR1 and CDR2: MGHDK and SYGVNS. The CDR3 runs 15 residues. Written as DNA, the CDR3 is TGTGCCAGCAGTGACCCCGAGCGGGGCACCGGGGAGCTGTTTTTT. Residues: CASSDPERGTGELFF.

This clone was counted a few times. This sequence joins TRBV2 and TRBJ2-7; 12 bases are shared with TRBD1. The junction had 8 bases not matched to a gene; V was cut back by 5 bases and J by 0 bases. The CDR3 covers 17 residues. The germline CDR1 and CDR2 sequences are SNHLY and FYNNEI. The CDR3 nucleotides are TGTGCCAGCAGTCGGGACAGGGGGCGATCAAGCTCCTACGAGCAGTACTTC. Translated: CASSRDRGRSSSYEQYF.